This T cell receptor (beta chain) was retrieved from a study of cytomegalovirus exposure and HLA in healthy donors. Looking at the study overall: A subsequent analysis stated that the approximately 110 validation repertoires were run on the same platform as the approximately 660 first-cohort repertoires.

Whole-study findings and limits: The study recorded around 160 TCR beta chains that were cytomegalovirus-associated. Rarity characterized most TCR sequences, yet some public TCRs appeared in many donors.

Remarks on this clone: No antigen is known for it.

The assay was immunoSEQ multiplex PCR, and TCRdb's table has in-frame clones only and misses some. The table lists around 240,000 clones, 90% of them singletons. Germline CDR1 is SQVTM and CDR2 is ANQGSEA. CDR3 size: 14 residues. Trimming took off 0 bases at V and 4 bases at J, with 9 bases between the two ends. Input material: PBMCs. The source of this sequence is a woman in her late teens or twenties in good health and CMV-seronegative. J is TRBJ1-4 and V is TRBV29-1; a possible D gene is TRBD1 (6 bases). CDR3 protein: CSVEDGQINEKLFF. In DNA form, the CDR3 reads TGCAGCGTTGAAGATGGACAGATTAATGAAAAACTGTTTTTT. The full variable domain, rest sourced from reference TRBV29-1 and TRBJ1-4, is SAVISQKPSRDICQRGTSLTIQCQVDSQVTMMFWYRQQPGQSLTLIATANQGSEATYESGFVIDKFPISRPNLTFSTLTVSNMSPEDSSIYLCSVEDGQINEKLFFGSGTQLSVL.